The rows below give T cell receptor beta chains drawn from one sample of a study of somatic mutations in cytotoxic T cells in rheumatoid arthritis. The method was immunoSEQ multiplex PCR; TCRdb's version includes in-frame clones alone and lacks a portion of them. This sample yields some 17,000 clones, of which about 80% are seen a single time; approximately 20% belongs to the top ten. Specimen: CD8+ T cells sorted from blood. These receptor sequences come from an adult with rheumatoid arthritis. Both conserved end residues are part of each CDR3. D genes are given only for firm matches. Where a row states a size, it is once, few, many or the class of an expanded clone; other rows omit it.

CDR3aa,CDR3nt,d_gene,j_gene,abundance,v_gene
CASSSPLAGDVYEQYF,TGTGCCAGCAGTTCACCTCTAGCGGGAGATGTATACGAGCAGTACTTC,TRBD2,TRBJ2-7,.,TRBV28
CASSLGGAPEAFF,TGTGCCAGCAGCTTAGGAGGGGCCCCTGAAGCTTTCTTT,.,TRBJ1-1,.,TRBV7-6
CASSRNGGDPSSYNEQFF,TGTGCCAGCAGCCGAAACGGCGGGGACCCTAGCTCCTACAATGAGCAGTTCTTC,.,TRBJ2-1,.,TRBV13
CASSPSSYEQYF,TGTGCCAGCAGTCCCAGTTCCTACGAGCAGTACTTC,.,TRBJ2-7,.,TRBV27
CASSFYQSISGNTIYF,TGTGCCAGCAGCTTTTACCAGTCTATCTCTGGAAACACCATATATTTT,.,TRBJ1-3,.,TRBV5-5
CASSKAQRGGEETQYF,TGTGCCAGCAGCAAAGCGCAACGGGGAGGGGAAGAGACCCAGTACTTC,.,TRBJ2-5,.,TRBV21-1
CASSQDEETQYF,TGCGCCAGCAGCCAGGATGAAGAGACCCAGTACTTC,.,TRBJ2-5,.,TRBV4-1
CASRSPADRLNQPQHF,TGTGCCAGCAGGAGTCCCGCCGACAGGCTCAATCAGCCCCAGCATTTT,.,TRBJ1-5,.,TRBV28
CASSIFGVRTGNTIYF,TGTGCCAGTAGTATTTTTGGTGTACGAACAGGAAACACCATATATTTT,.,TRBJ1-3,.,TRBV19
CASSLVGGAWDTQYF,TGCGCCAGCAGCTTGGTCGGGGGGGCCTGGGATACGCAGTATTTT,TRBD2,TRBJ2-3,.,TRBV5-1
CASSPPYGGGSYEQYF,TGTGCCAGCTCACCACCCTACGGGGGAGGCTCCTACGAGCAGTACTTC,.,TRBJ2-7,few,TRBV18
CASSDSIASTDTQYF,TGTGCCAGCAGTGACTCGATCGCTAGCACAGATACGCAGTATTTT,.,TRBJ2-3,.,TRBV6-4
CASTPGRGQPMNTEAFF,TGTGCCAGTACCCCCGGCCGGGGACAGCCTATGAACACTGAAGCTTTCTTT,TRBD1,TRBJ1-1,.,TRBV27
CSVEINTEAFF,TGCAGCGTTGAGATCAACACTGAAGCTTTCTTT,.,TRBJ1-1,few,TRBV29-1
CASSIKRAGGYSNQPQHF,TGTGCCAGCAGCATAAAGAGGGCAGGGGGCTATAGCAATCAGCCCCAGCATTTT,.,TRBJ1-5,.,TRBV21-1
CASSSRGGQGPYGYTF,TGTGCCAGCAGCTCACGTGGGGGGCAGGGTCCCTATGGCTACACCTTC,.,TRBJ1-2,.,TRBV5-4
CAWAGSPGDEQYF,TGTGCCTGGGCCGGGTCGCCAGGGGACGAGCAGTACTTC,.,TRBJ2-7,.,TRBV30
CASSLALSHPDYEQYF,TGTGCCAGCAGCTTAGCGCTTAGCCACCCGGACTACGAGCAGTACTTC,.,TRBJ2-7,.,TRBV7-2
CASRATGELFF,TGTGCCAGCAGAGCCACCGGGGAGCTGTTTTTT,.,TRBJ2-2,few,TRBV25-1
CASKWQDSNQPQHF,TGTGCCAGCAAGTGGCAGGACAGCAATCAGCCCCAGCATTTT,.,TRBJ1-5,few,TRBV2
CASSFSGGAGETQYF,TGTGCTAGCAGCTTTAGCGGGGGGGCCGGAGAGACCCAGTACTTC,TRBD2,TRBJ2-5,.,TRBV7-7
CASSGGQGNNGYTF,TGTGCCAGCAGTGGGGGACAGGGAAATAATGGCTACACCTTC,TRBD1,TRBJ1-2,.,TRBV2
CASGRGVTGELFF,TGTGCTAGTGGTAGGGGGGTAACCGGGGAGCTGTTTTTT,.,TRBJ2-2,.,TRBV12-5
CASSQDGAGGASEAFF,TGTGCCAGCAGCCAAGATGGGGCAGGGGGCGCGTCTGAAGCTTTCTTT,TRBD1,TRBJ1-1,.,TRBV4-2
CASSESATGQKWRSGYTF,TGCGCCAGCAGTGAGTCTGCGACAGGGCAGAAGTGGAGGAGCGGCTACACCTTC,TRBD1,TRBJ1-2,.,TRBV10-2
CASRRWGGPYEQYF,TGTGCCAGCAGACGGTGGGGGGGGCCCTACGAGCAGTACTTC,.,TRBJ2-7,once,TRBV11-2
CACGTDNSYEQYF,TGTGCCTGCGGGACGGATAATTCCTACGAGCAGTACTTC,.,TRBJ2-7,.,TRBV30